This T cell receptor (beta chain) was recovered during a study of blood T cell repertoires in COVID-19. Looking at the study overall: COVID-19 samples collected from the United States, Italy and Spain covered acute and convalescent phases. Nucleic acid was either cDNA or gDNA, and it came from T cells, B-cell-depleted T cells, or PBMCs.

The ends were cut back, 9 bases at V and 0 bases at J, with 13 bases in the middle. Per germline, CDR1 SGHNT and CDR2 YYREEE (reference sequence). CDR3 length: 14 amino acids. As originally analysed: Amplification of reference gene primers provided the estimated nucleated cell counts. Assay: immunoSEQ multiplex PCR; the TCRdb copy retains only in-frame clones and omits some. V and J calls and clone size come straight from that table; D and trimming were deduced from the DNA. Of approximately 66,000 clones listed, approximately 90% are singletons. This sequence was found in a human donor with active COVID-19. The donor label of this sample is uncertain. This chain links TRBV5-4 with TRBJ2-1, with D unclear. The material sequenced was peripheral blood. This CDR3 is CATTGGSSYNEQFF. In DNA, the CDR3 is TGTGCCACGACTGGCGGAAGCTCCTACAATGAGCAGTTCTTC.